Listed below are T cell receptor beta chains from one sample, sequenced in a study of T cell responses to AZD1222 COVID-19 vaccine. Sequenced by immunoSEQ multiplex PCR; TCRdb stores in-frame clones only, minus some. The sample yields 120,000 to 150,000 clones, more than 70% seen once. Material: peripheral blood, obtained on day 0 of AZD1222 vaccination. The receptors here all came from an adult in good health. CDR3s include the opening cysteine and the closing phenylalanine or tryptophan. The D gene is left open where the match is weak. Only some rows state a clone size, as once, few, many or a class for expanded clones.

V	J	size	D	DNA	CDR3
TRBV5-1	TRBJ2-1	-	TRBD2	TGCGCCAGCAGCTTGGGACTAGCGGGCTACAATGAGCAGTTCTTC	CASSLGLAGYNEQFF
TRBV27	TRBJ1-2	-	-	TGTGCCAGCAGTATCGACAGGCTCTATGGCTACACCTTC	CASSIDRLYGYTF
TRBV6-2/TRBV6-3	TRBJ2-5	-	-	TGTGCCAGCAGTAATACTCTGGCTAAAAACCAAGAGACCCAGTACTTC	CASSNTLAKNQETQYF
TRBV30	TRBJ2-7	-	TRBD1	TGTGCCTGGCGGACAGGGCCCTACGAGCAGTACTTC	CAWRTGPYEQYF
TRBV7-2	TRBJ2-7	-	-	TGTGCCAGCAGCTTAGTCCTGGCCGTTGACTACGAGCAGTACTTC	CASSLVLAVDYEQYF
TRBV3-1/TRBV3-2	TRBJ2-1	-	TRBD2	TGTGCCAGCAGCCGGGCGGGAGGGGGTGAGCAGTTCTTC	CASSRAGGGEQFF
TRBV6-5	TRBJ1-2	-	-	TGTGCCAGCAGCCTGGACGAATCCTATGGCTACACCTTC	CASSLDESYGYTF
TRBV11-3	TRBJ1-2	-	-	TGTGCCAGCAGCTTAGAGGGGCCCGCCAGGAGGGGCTACACCTTC	CASSLEGPARRGYTF
TRBV29-1	TRBJ1-4	-	-	TGCAGCGTTGATAAAGGTTCGGGTGAAAAACTGTTTTTT	CSVDKGSGEKLFF
TRBV6-2/TRBV6-3	TRBJ2-3	-	-	TGTGCCAGCGGCCCTATCACAGATACGCAGTATTTT	CASGPITDTQYF
TRBV21-1	TRBJ2-1	-	-	TGTGCCAGCAGCTCAAAGGGGTCTAGCGGGGCAAACAATGAGCAGTTCTTC	CASSSKGSSGANNEQFF
TRBV5-1	TRBJ1-2	-	-	TGCGCCAGCTTCGGGACCGAAGAACCCTATGGCTACACCTTC	CASFGTEEPYGYTF
TRBV7-7	TRBJ2-7	-	TRBD1	TGTGCTAGCAGCTTATCCGGGACAGGGGGAGAGCAGTACTTC	CASSLSGTGGEQYF
TRBV6-5	TRBJ2-7	-	TRBD2	TGTGCCAGCAGTATTCGCGGGGGTTTCTCCTACGAGCAGTACTTC	CASSIRGGFSYEQYF
TRBV12-5	TRBJ1-1	once	-	TGTGCTAGTGGTTCGCAGGGTTTCACTGAAGCTTTCTTT	CASGSQGFTEAFF
TRBV5-1	TRBJ2-5	once	-	TGCGCCAGCAGCTTGAGGGGGGTAGAATACCAAGAGACCCAGTACTTC	CASSLRGVEYQETQYF
TRBV9	TRBJ1-3	-	-	TGTGCCAGCAGCGTAGGAGGGGTAAACACCATATATTTT	CASSVGGVNTIYF
TRBV7-3	TRBJ1-5	-	-	TGTGCCAGCAGCTTAACGGGATTAGGGAGTAATCAGCCCCAGCATTTT	CASSLTGLGSNQPQHF